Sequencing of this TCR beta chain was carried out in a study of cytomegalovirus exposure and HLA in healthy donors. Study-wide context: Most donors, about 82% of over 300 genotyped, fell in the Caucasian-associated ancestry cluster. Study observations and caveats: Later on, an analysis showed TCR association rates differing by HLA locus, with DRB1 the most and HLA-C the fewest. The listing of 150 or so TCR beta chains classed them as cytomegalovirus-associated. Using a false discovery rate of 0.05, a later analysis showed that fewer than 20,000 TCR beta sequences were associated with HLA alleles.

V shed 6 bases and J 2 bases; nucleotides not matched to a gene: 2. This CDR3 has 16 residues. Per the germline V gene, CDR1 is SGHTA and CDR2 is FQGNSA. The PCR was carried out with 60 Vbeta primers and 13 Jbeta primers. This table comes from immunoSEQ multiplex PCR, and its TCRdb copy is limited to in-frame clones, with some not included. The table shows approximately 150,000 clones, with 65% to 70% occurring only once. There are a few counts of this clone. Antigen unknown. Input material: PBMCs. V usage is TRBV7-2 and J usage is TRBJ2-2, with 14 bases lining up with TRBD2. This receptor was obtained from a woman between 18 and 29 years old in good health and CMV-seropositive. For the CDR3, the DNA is TGTGCCAGCAGGGGACTAGCGGGGGTCAACACCGGGGAGCTGTTTTTT. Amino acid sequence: CASRGLAGVNTGELFF.